This entry features one TCR beta chain sequence. The data are from a study of blood T cell repertoires in COVID-19. Method: immunoSEQ multiplex PCR; TCRdb's copy keeps in-frame clones and lacks some. The repertoire holds about 180,000 clones, with 84% as singletons. Losses at the gene ends were 0 bases for V and 2 bases for J; bases not matched to a gene: 9. CDR1 is SGHKS and CDR2 is YYEKEE in the germline V gene (reference sequence). The CDR3 is made up of 17 amino acids. J is TRBJ2-5 and V is TRBV5-5; 8 bases agree with TRBD2. The source of this sequence is a man aged 50-60 years who had recovered from COVID-19. Specimen: PBMCs or T cells enriched from blood (not recorded which). CDR3 coding DNA: TGTGCCAGCAGCTTGGGTGCTAGCGGGTTCTCTCAAGAGACCCAGTACTTC. Its translation is CASSLGASGFSQETQYF.